This T cell receptor beta chain emerged from a study of cytomegalovirus exposure and HLA in healthy donors. Study context: Out of about 179 million T cells, an earlier analysis found 117 million unique TCR beta sequences in total.

With 60 Vbeta and 13 Jbeta primers, the PCR was carried out. Sequenced by immunoSEQ multiplex PCR; TCRdb stores in-frame clones only, minus some. The sample has roughly 130,000 clones; around 74% are singletons. The V gene's germline CDR1 is SEHNR and CDR2 FQNEAQ (reference sequence). The V and J ends lost 1 base and 7 bases, in that order; junction bases with no gene match: 4. The CDR3 has 14 residues. The chain is built from TRBV7-9 and TRBJ1-2; 9 bases line up with TRBD1. The sequenced material came from PBMCs. This TCR came from a woman between 50 and 59 years old in good health and CMV-seropositive. CDR3 loop: CASSLGGTGFGYTF. In nucleotides, the CDR3 is TGTGCCAGCAGCTTAGGAGGGACAGGGTTTGGCTACACCTTC.